This T cell receptor beta chain emerged from a study of vaccination and CD4 T cells after COVID-19. As for the study in general: The convalescents included six males and four females, and among them two were Hispanic while seven were Caucasian. The cells were exposed to overlapping spike peptides originating from SARS-CoV-2, HCoV-NL63, HCoV-OC43 and HCoV-229E for stimulation.

This clonotype is labeled as medium-sized (0.01 to 0.1%). The antigen remains undetermined. Researchers used the Oncomine TCR Beta short-read assay to sequence DNA from cultured CD4+ T cells. TCRdb fed the PCR reads into MiXCR, producing one record per CDR3 protein. The data contain about 5,700 distinct CDR3 sequences, approximately 35% of them seen just once; the ten biggest clones take up approximately 35%. Specified treatment: roughly 10-day PBMC culture with coronavirus spike peptide pools or control peptides (ViraFEST assay). One should note that the unexposed donor's CD4+ T cells were collected before the COVID-19 pandemic (2011-2018). With peptide pools, ViraFEST first expanded antigen-specific T cells and afterwards sequenced their TCRs. Negative selection was the method that isolated CD4+ T cells after around 9 days of culture. The sequence came from a human donor in good health. Sample: CD4+ T cells from blood, cultured in vitro.

In DNA, the CDR3 is TGTGCCACCAGCAGTAATCCGGGACGCGGTTCGGGGGCTTTCTTT. Protein sequence: CATSSNPGRGSGAFF. The chain joins TRBV15 to TRBJ1-1, with a weak D call TRBD1 (5 bases). V was cut by 3 bases and J by 11 bases, with 22 bases left in between. Germline V gene data show CDR1 as LNHNV and CDR2 as YYDKDF (reference sequence). The CDR3 is 15 amino acids.